The entry that follows covers one T cell receptor (beta chain) sequence. This specimen belongs to a study of T cell changes during pregnancy in multiple sclerosis. Here immunoSEQ multiplex PCR was the method, and the copy in TCRdb shows in-frame clones only, minus some. The profile shows roughly 60,000 clones, 93% of them singletons. The receptor's source is a female donor with multiple sclerosis, enrolled in a pregnancy study. This specimen was CD4+ T cells from peripheral blood mononuclear cells, taken before pregnancy.

In nucleotides, the CDR3 is TGCGCCAGCAGCTTATTGGCGAAGGACTCCAGTAGCTCCTATAATTCACCCCTCCACTTT. This gives the protein CASSLLAKDSSSSYNSPLHF. The V gene is TRBV5-1, the J gene TRBJ1-6; D remains ambiguous. This CDR3 has 20 amino acids. V shed 2 bases and J shed 0 bases, with 21 bases lying between them. Looked up from germline, CDR1 is SGHRS and CDR2 is YFSETQ.